Listed here are 22 T cell receptor beta chains from one sample, sequenced in a study of OX40 agonist ivuxolimab in advanced cancers. Libraries were prepared by immunoSEQ multiplex PCR; TCRdb keeps only in-frame clonotypes and omits some of them. The sample has about 61,000 clones; 89% are singletons. Here the sequenced sample was CD4+ or CD8+ T cells sorted from blood, taken in a trial of the OX40 agonist ivuxolimab. The receptors were gathered from an adult with an advanced solid tumor such as melanoma, head and neck, liver or kidney cancer.

The V and J genes are TRBV6-6 and TRBJ1-2, with 7 bases aligning to TRBD1. The length of the CDR3 is 15 residues. Germline CDR1 MNHNY, CDR2 SVGAGI (reference sequence). V lost 6 bases to trimming and J lost 4 bases; unmatched junction nucleotides: 11. The CDR3 reads CASSLRQGGGYGYTF. For the CDR3, the DNA is TGTGCCAGCAGCTTAAGACAGGGCGGGGGCTATGGCTACACCTTC.

CDR3 region: CASSLTGGPTFLNQPQHF. The CDR3 bases are TGTGCCAGCAGCTTAACAGGGGGGCCTACATTCTTGAATCAGCCCCAGCATTTT. The rearrangement joins TRBV7-9 to TRBJ1-5; 8 bases are a match to TRBD1. Germline V gene sequence: CDR1 SEHNR, CDR2 FQNEAQ (reference sequence). The CDR3 has 18 residues. V dropped 2 bases and J dropped 4; count of bases not matched to a gene: 13.

The chain uses TRBV7-9 and TRBJ1-1; no definite D call. CDR3 size: 13 residues. Germline loops: CDR1 SEHNR, CDR2 FQNEAQ (reference sequence). The ends were cut back, 5 bases at V and 1 base at J, with 8 bases in the middle. This CDR3 reads CASSRVPNTEAFF. CDR3 bases: TGTGCCAGCAGCCGAGTCCCGAACACTGAAGCTTTCTTT.

This sequence joins TRBV5-6 and TRBJ1-2; 9 bases align to TRBD1. CDR3 length: 16 residues. The V gene end was trimmed by 4 bases and the J gene end by 8 bases; junction bases not matched to a gene: 15. Germline V gene sequence: CDR1 SGHDT, CDR2 YYEEEE. The CDR3 is CASSPPWTGEDEGYTF. CDR3 in DNA: TGTGCCAGCAGCCCTCCGTGGACAGGGGAAGATGAAGGCTACACCTTC.

This clone has a single count. V gene TRBV9 combines with J gene TRBJ2-7, with D unclear. CDR1 and CDR2 (germline): SGDLS, YYNGEE. The V gene lost 0 bases and the J gene lost 6 bases, with 4 bases spanning the gap. The CDR3 extends over 11 amino acids. CDR3 region: CASSVGAEQYF. The CDR3 bases are TGTGCCAGCAGCGTAGGGGCCGAGCAGTACTTC.

This chain links TRBV6-5 with TRBJ2-1; D ambiguous. Looked up from germline, CDR1 is MNHEY and CDR2 is SVGAGI. The CDR3 runs to 11 residues. V was trimmed by 2 bases and J by 5 bases, leaving 1 base between them. The DNA for the CDR3 is TGTGCCAGCAGTTACAACAATGAGCAGTTCTTC. Residues: CASSYNNEQFF.

The chain employs TRBV11-3 and TRBJ2-7, with D possibly being TRBD1 or TRBD2 (5 bases each). The CDR3 extends over 13 amino acids. Germline CDR1 and CDR2: SGHNT and YENEEA. The germline V and J ends were trimmed by 5 bases and 2 bases, with 10 bases remaining between them. In DNA form, the CDR3 reads TGTGCCAGCAGCCCGAGGGGAGCCTACGAGCAGTACTTC. Its translation: CASSPRGAYEQYF.

This clone was counted a single time. This chain links TRBV11-3 with TRBJ2-3; TRBD1 matches 8 bases. Trimming at V came to 1 base and at J to 0 bases, leaving 6 bases not matched to a gene. This CDR3 comprises 17 residues. CDR1 is SGHNT and CDR2 is YENEEA in the germline V gene. This chain's CDR3 is CASSLVYRGTSTDTQYF. CDR3 coding DNA: TGTGCCAGCAGCTTAGTGTACAGGGGGACTAGCACAGATACGCAGTATTTT.

The V gene is TRBV2, the J gene TRBJ2-7; 9 positions agree with TRBD2. Germline CDR1 reads SNHLY; CDR2 reads FYNNEI. The V and J ends lost 7 bases and 3 bases, in that order; junction bases with no gene match: 13. This CDR3 region has 16 residues. The CDR3 DNA follows: TGTGCCAGCATTCTCCACTCCGGGACTAGCAGCTACGAGCAGTACTTC. Translating it yields CASILHSGTSSYEQYF. Complete variable domain (other parts from reference TRBV2 and TRBJ2-7): EPEVTQTPSHQVTQMGQEVILRCVPISNHLYFYWYRQILGQKVEFLVSFYNNEISEKSEIFDDQFSVERPDGSNFTLKIRSTKLEDSAMYFCASILHSGTSSYEQYFGPGTRLTVT.

The rearrangement joins TRBV4-1 to TRBJ2-1, with D possibly being TRBD2 (6 bases). V lost 0 bases and J lost 7, with 13 bases in between. The CDR3 length is 15 residues. Germline CDR1 reads MGHRA; CDR2 reads YSYEKL. The CDR3 here is CASSQDEGSGNEQFF. The CDR3 region has the DNA TGCGCCAGCAGCCAAGATGAGGGTAGCGGTAATGAGCAGTTCTTC.

This clone was seen only once. The rearrangement uses TRBV7-9 and TRBJ1-1, with 12 nucleotides matching TRBD1. This CDR3 contains 17 residues. CDR1 is SEHNR and CDR2 is FQNEAQ in the germline V gene (reference sequence). V dropped 5 bases and J dropped 1; count of bases not matched to a gene: 8. The CDR3 here is CASSPGTGGMRNTEAFF. CDR3 sequence (DNA): TGTGCCAGCAGCCCGGGGACAGGGGGCATGAGGAACACTGAAGCTTTCTTT.

The chain links TRBV5-8 to TRBJ2-1, with 7 bases identical to TRBD2. Germline values: CDR1 SGHTS, CDR2 YDEGEE. The CDR3 has 17 residues. With 10 bases clipped from V and 5 bases from J, the junction kept 21 bases outside the gene matches. In DNA form, the CDR3 reads TGTGCCTCGACCCGGCGAGCGGGATATAGTCTTGACAATGAGCAGTTCTTC. This encodes CASTRRAGYSLDNEQFF.

V gene TRBV21-1 combines with J gene TRBJ1-3. TRBV21-1 is deemed a pseudogene. The CDR3 length is 11 residues. The CDR3 spells CASSKGNTIYF. In nucleotides, the CDR3 is TGTGCCAGCAGCAAAGGAAACACCATATATTTT.

The genes are TRBV9 and TRBJ2-1; TRBD2 matches at 11 bases. The V gene's germline CDR1 is SGDLS and CDR2 YYNGEE. There are 19 residues in the CDR3. V lost 0 bases to trimming and J lost 0 bases; unmatched junction nucleotides: 8. This CDR3 reads CASSVGLAGILLSYNEQFF. The CDR3 DNA follows: TGTGCCAGCAGCGTAGGACTAGCGGGAATCCTCCTCTCCTACAATGAGCAGTTCTTC.

The chain joins TRBV13 to TRBJ2-7, with TRBD2 identical over 8 bases. CDR1 and CDR2 (germline): PRHDT, FYEKMQ (reference sequence). V was clipped by 2 bases and J by 2 bases; unmatched bases: 2. The CDR3 totals 14 residues. The CDR3 sequence: CASSLTSGTYEQYF. CDR3 in DNA: TGTGCCAGCAGCTTAACTAGCGGTACCTACGAGCAGTACTTC.

V usage is TRBV5-4 and J usage is TRBJ1-1; D not resolved. The V gene's germline CDR1 is SGHNT and CDR2 YYREEE (reference sequence). Trimming removed 0 bases from V and 4 bases from J, with 10 bases in between. The CDR3 totals 14 residues. The CDR3 loop is CASSLAAAFTEAFF. The CDR3 nucleotides are TGTGCCAGCAGCTTGGCGGCCGCGTTCACTGAAGCTTTCTTT.

The chain links TRBV28 to TRBJ2-1; 9 positions match TRBD2. The CDR3 is made up of 14 amino acids. The V segment lost 8 bases and the J segment 7 bases; nucleotides outside the gene matches: 9. Germline V CDR1 and CDR2: MDHEN, SYDVKM. This chain's CDR3 is CASAGSGSRNEQFF. As DNA, the CDR3 is TGTGCCAGCGCGGGTAGCGGGAGTCGAAATGAGCAGTTCTTC.

The V gene is TRBV29-1, the J gene TRBJ2-3; D could derive from TRBD1 or TRBD2 (6 bases each). V was clipped by 7 bases and J by 2 bases, with 16 bases between them. The CDR3 spans 14 residues. Germline V gene data show CDR1 as SQVTM and CDR2 as ANQGSEA. CDR3 loop: CSAEGGRNTDTQYF. The CDR3 DNA is TGCAGCGCCGAGGGGGGACGGAACACAGATACGCAGTATTTT.

This clone was detected once. This chain uses TRBV18 with TRBJ2-2; the match to TRBD1 covers 9 bases. With V trimmed by 2 bases and J by 5 bases, 12 bases remained unmatched. Germline V gene data show CDR1 as KGHSH and CDR2 as LQKENI. This CDR3 contains 18 residues. The CDR3 coding sequence is TGTGCCAGCTCACCATCATCATCGCGGACAGGGGTAACCGGGGAGCTGTTTTTT. It yields the protein CASSPSSSRTGVTGELFF. Drawing the rest from reference TRBV18 and TRBJ2-2, the complete variable domain is NAGVMQNPRHLVRRRGQEARLRCSPMKGHSHVYWYRQLPEEGLKFMVYLQKENIIDESGMPKERFSAEFPKEGPSILRIQQVVRGDSAAYFCASSPSSSRTGVTGELFFGEGSRLTVL.

The rearrangement links TRBV5-6 to TRBJ1-1; perhaps TRBD1 as D (6 bases). With 4 bases removed from V and 0 bases from J, the gap between germline ends came to 10 bases. The length of the CDR3 is 14 residues. CDR1 and CDR2 (germline): SGHDT, YYEEEE. CDR3 DNA sequence: TGTGCCAGCAGCCGAACAGGGATGAACACTGAAGCTTTCTTT. Amino acid sequence: CASSRTGMNTEAFF.

The chain carries TRBV4-3 and TRBJ2-6; maybe TRBD2 (6 bases). CDR1 and CDR2 (germline): LGHNA, YSLEER. The CDR3 has 17 amino acids. The V end was cut by 1 base, the J end by 0 bases, with 10 bases between. CDR3 residues: CASSQGEESSGANVLTF. As DNA, the CDR3 is TGCGCCAGCAGCCAAGGGGAGGAAAGCTCTGGGGCCAACGTCCTGACTTTC.

The chain has TRBV15 and TRBJ2-3, with 13 bases matching TRBD2. J lost 7 bases, V lost 11 bases, and 9 bases had no gene match. Germline CDR1 LNHNV, CDR2 YYDKDF (reference sequence). CDR3 length: 14 amino acids. The CDR3 DNA follows: TGTGCCGCCGGGACTAGCGGGATTCCTAATACGCAGTATTTT. This translates into CAAGTSGIPNTQYF. The whole variable domain, remainder taken from reference TRBV15 and TRBJ2-3, is DAMVIQNPRYQVTQFGKPVTLSCSQTLNHNVMYWYQQKSSQAPKLLFHYYDKDFNNEADTPDNFQSRRPNTSFCFLDIRSPGLGDTAMYLCAAGTSGIPNTQYFGPGTRLTVL.